One and the same sample provided the 18 T cell receptor beta chains below, sequenced in a study of blood T cell repertoires in COVID-19. Profiled with immunoSEQ multiplex PCR; TCRdb holds only in-frame clones, not every one. The profile shows around 170,000 clones, less than 90% of them singletons. The sequenced material came from peripheral blood. The source is a man aged 55 to 70 with acute or convalescent COVID-19.

The chain carries TRBV6-5 and TRBJ1-1, with 7 bases aligning to TRBD1. From germline, CDR1 is MNHEY and CDR2 SVGAGI. Germline trimming cut 7 bases from V and 4 bases from J; bases unmatched to any gene: 12. This CDR3 contains 15 residues. Here the CDR3 DNA reads TGTGCCAGCAAAGAAATAGAGGGACAGAGCACTGAAGCTTTCTTT. It translates to CASKEIEGQSTEAFF.

This clone was seen a handful of times. The chain combines TRBV5-1 with TRBJ1-1; 12 bases match TRBD1. CDR1 and CDR2 from the germline V gene are SGHRS and YFSETQ. V lost 4 bases to trimming and J lost 5 bases; unmatched junction nucleotides: 21. This CDR3 contains 20 residues. The CDR3 DNA is TGCGCCAGCAGCCAGGGAAAGATCCACGGGACAGGGGGCGCCTGGACTGAAGCTTTCTTT. This encodes CASSQGKIHGTGGAWTEAFF.

The chain employs TRBV7-8 and TRBJ2-7, with D possibly TRBD1 on 6 matching bases. Germline CDR1 is SGHVS and CDR2 is FQNEAQ. V was clipped by 0 bases and J by 1 base, with 16 bases between them. The CDR3 loop spans 17 amino acids. DNA for the CDR3: TGTGCCAGCAGCTTAGCGCGTGAAGGGGGACGGTCCTACGAGCAGTACTTC. Its translation: CASSLAREGGRSYEQYF. Using reference TRBV7-8 and TRBJ2-7 for the parts outside the CDR3, the full variable domain is GAGVSQSPRYKVAKRGQDVALRCDPISGHVSLFWYQQALGQGPEFLTYFQNEAQLDKSGLPSDRFFAERPEGSVSTLKIQRTQQEDSAVYLCASSLAREGGRSYEQYFGPGTRLTVT.

V is TRBV12-3 or TRBV12-4 and J is TRBJ2-7; perhaps TRBD2 as D (5 bases). V was trimmed by 5 bases and J by 1 base, leaving 9 bases between them. The CDR3 consists of 13 residues. The CDR3 region is CASSRLASYEQYF. CDR3 nucleotides: TGTGCCAGCAGTCGGCTAGCTTCCTACGAGCAGTACTTC.

This clone has a single count. The genes are TRBV5-1 and TRBJ1-2, with D unclear. The CDR3 consists of 13 residues. Looked up from germline, CDR1 is SGHRS and CDR2 is YFSETQ. Trimming removed 1 base from V and 4 bases from J, with 8 bases in between. CDR3 sequence reads: CASSLTVGYGYTF. DNA of the CDR3: TGCGCCAGCAGCTTGACAGTTGGCTATGGCTACACCTTC.

The chain couples TRBV9 to TRBJ2-1; D call uncertain. The CDR3 totals 14 residues. V was cut by 1 base and J by 6 bases, with 11 bases left in between. Germline V gives CDR1 SGDLS, CDR2 YYNGEE. CDR3 DNA: TGTGCCAGCAGCGTACTAGTGGATTTCAATGAGCAGTTCTTC. Translation gives CASSVLVDFNEQFF.

This chain joins TRBV5-6 and TRBJ2-7; tentative D call: TRBD2 (5 bases). Germline V gives CDR1 SGHDT, CDR2 YYEEEE. CDR3 size: 14 residues. Deletions cut 4 bases from V and 0 bases from J, with 11 bases between. The chain's CDR3 is CASSPGSRSYEQYF. As DNA, the CDR3 is TGTGCCAGCAGCCCGGGATCCCGCTCCTACGAGCAGTACTTC.

V and J are TRBV5-5 and TRBJ1-5, with D possibly being TRBD1 (5 bases). The CDR3 is 14 residues long. Trimming cost V 0 bases and J 5 bases, with 9 bases left between them. CDR1 SGHKS and CDR2 YYEKEE come from the germline V gene (reference sequence). The CDR3 sequence is CASSLVPGDQPQHF. The CDR3 DNA is TGTGCCAGCAGCTTGGTGCCGGGGGATCAGCCCCAGCATTTT.

The chain combines TRBV2 with TRBJ1-4; no reliable D call. Germline V lookup: CDR1 SNHLY, CDR2 FYNNEI. With 7 bases removed from V and 6 bases from J, the gap between germline ends came to 18 bases. The CDR3 is 15 amino acids. CDR3 bases: TGTGCCAGCACCCAAGAATGGGCTTCGGATGAAAAACTGTTTTTT. Its protein product is CASTQEWASDEKLFF.

V usage is TRBV11-3 and J usage is TRBJ2-3; maybe TRBD1 (5 bases). Deletions cut 7 bases from V and 3 bases from J, with 14 bases between. This CDR3 is built from 14 residues. The germline V gene has CDR1 SGHNT and CDR2 YENEEA. The CDR3 nucleotides read TGTGCCAGCAAGGCCAGGGCAGTTACAGATACGCAGTATTTT. Amino acids: CASKARAVTDTQYF. Using reference TRBV11-3 and TRBJ2-3 for the parts outside the CDR3, the full variable domain is EAGVVQSPRYKIIEKKQPVAFWCNPISGHNTLYWYLQNLGQGPELLIRYENEEAVDDSQLPKDRFSAERLKGVDSTLKIQPAELGDSAVYLCASKARAVTDTQYFGPGTRLTVL.

The chain is built from TRBV20-1 and TRBJ1-5; 7 bases fit TRBD1. This CDR3 is 15 amino acids long. V gave up 3 bases and J gave up 3 bases; unmatched junction bases: 8. CDR1 is DFQATT, CDR2 SNEGSKA, per germline (reference sequence). The CDR3 protein is CSASHRGTVNQPQHF. The CDR3 bases are TGCAGTGCTAGTCACAGGGGAACGGTCAATCAGCCCCAGCATTTT.

The chain has TRBV27 and TRBJ1-1, with D possibly being TRBD1 (6 bases). V was clipped by 5 bases and J by 4 bases, with 14 bases between them. Germline CDR1 reads MNHEY; CDR2 reads SMNVEV (reference sequence). The CDR3 extends over 14 amino acids. CDR3 bases: TGTGCCAGCAGTCGGGGGGGCAGCGGCACTGAAGCTTTCTTT. It encodes CASSRGGSGTEAFF.

This chain connects TRBV29-1 to TRBJ2-3; D is ambiguous. The CDR3 extends over 12 amino acids. V lost 2 bases and J 4 bases, leaving 7 bases between the germline ends. Germline CDR1 is SQVTM and CDR2 is ANQGSEA. The CDR3 region is CSVEIGSDTQYF. The CDR3 bases are TGCAGCGTTGAAATCGGTTCAGATACGCAGTATTTT.

The chain links TRBV19 to TRBJ1-4, with D maybe TRBD1 (5 bases). The germline CDR1 and CDR2 sequences are LNHDA and SQIVND (reference sequence). CDR3 size: 15 residues. Written as DNA, the CDR3 is TGTAAGGGTATTAGCGGCTCGTGGGGGAGAGAAAAACTGTTTTTT. Amino acid sequence: CKGISGSWGREKLFF.

The chain has TRBV4-2 and TRBJ2-3; 7 nucleotides match TRBD2. Germline trimming cut 2 bases from V and 2 bases from J; bases unmatched to any gene: 4. The length of the CDR3 is 15 residues. Looked up from germline, CDR1 is LGHNA and CDR2 is YNFKEQ. The CDR3 protein is CASSQLADNTDTQYF. Here the CDR3 DNA reads TGTGCCAGCAGCCAACTAGCGGACAACACAGATACGCAGTATTTT.

This chain connects TRBV9 to TRBJ2-5; D is unclear. Germline values: CDR1 SGDLS, CDR2 YYNGEE. CDR3 size: 15 residues. Deletions cut 3 bases from V and 2 bases from J, with 14 bases between. The CDR3 nucleotides are TGTGCCAGCAGCGCGGGTATAGGTCAACAAGAGACCCAGTACTTC. Its translation: CASSAGIGQQETQYF.

This clone was seen only a few times. The chain recombines TRBV5-4 with TRBJ1-1; TRBD1 matches 8 bases. The CDR3 spans 14 residues. Germline CDR1 reads SGHNT; CDR2 reads YYREEE (reference sequence). V shed 0 bases and J 7 bases; nucleotides not matched to a gene: 5. The CDR3: CASSLGGTGFEAFF. In DNA, the CDR3 is TGTGCCAGCAGCTTGGGAGGGACAGGATTTGAAGCTTTCTTT.

CDR3 sequence: CASSPGQVNGYTF. As DNA, the CDR3 is TGTGCCAGCAGCCCGGGACAGGTTAATGGCTACACCTTC. The chain has TRBV11-2 and TRBJ1-2; 8 nucleotides match TRBD1. There are 13 residues in the CDR3. CDR1 and CDR2 (germline): SGHAT, FQNNGV. V lost 5 bases and J lost 6; bases outside the gene matches: 5.